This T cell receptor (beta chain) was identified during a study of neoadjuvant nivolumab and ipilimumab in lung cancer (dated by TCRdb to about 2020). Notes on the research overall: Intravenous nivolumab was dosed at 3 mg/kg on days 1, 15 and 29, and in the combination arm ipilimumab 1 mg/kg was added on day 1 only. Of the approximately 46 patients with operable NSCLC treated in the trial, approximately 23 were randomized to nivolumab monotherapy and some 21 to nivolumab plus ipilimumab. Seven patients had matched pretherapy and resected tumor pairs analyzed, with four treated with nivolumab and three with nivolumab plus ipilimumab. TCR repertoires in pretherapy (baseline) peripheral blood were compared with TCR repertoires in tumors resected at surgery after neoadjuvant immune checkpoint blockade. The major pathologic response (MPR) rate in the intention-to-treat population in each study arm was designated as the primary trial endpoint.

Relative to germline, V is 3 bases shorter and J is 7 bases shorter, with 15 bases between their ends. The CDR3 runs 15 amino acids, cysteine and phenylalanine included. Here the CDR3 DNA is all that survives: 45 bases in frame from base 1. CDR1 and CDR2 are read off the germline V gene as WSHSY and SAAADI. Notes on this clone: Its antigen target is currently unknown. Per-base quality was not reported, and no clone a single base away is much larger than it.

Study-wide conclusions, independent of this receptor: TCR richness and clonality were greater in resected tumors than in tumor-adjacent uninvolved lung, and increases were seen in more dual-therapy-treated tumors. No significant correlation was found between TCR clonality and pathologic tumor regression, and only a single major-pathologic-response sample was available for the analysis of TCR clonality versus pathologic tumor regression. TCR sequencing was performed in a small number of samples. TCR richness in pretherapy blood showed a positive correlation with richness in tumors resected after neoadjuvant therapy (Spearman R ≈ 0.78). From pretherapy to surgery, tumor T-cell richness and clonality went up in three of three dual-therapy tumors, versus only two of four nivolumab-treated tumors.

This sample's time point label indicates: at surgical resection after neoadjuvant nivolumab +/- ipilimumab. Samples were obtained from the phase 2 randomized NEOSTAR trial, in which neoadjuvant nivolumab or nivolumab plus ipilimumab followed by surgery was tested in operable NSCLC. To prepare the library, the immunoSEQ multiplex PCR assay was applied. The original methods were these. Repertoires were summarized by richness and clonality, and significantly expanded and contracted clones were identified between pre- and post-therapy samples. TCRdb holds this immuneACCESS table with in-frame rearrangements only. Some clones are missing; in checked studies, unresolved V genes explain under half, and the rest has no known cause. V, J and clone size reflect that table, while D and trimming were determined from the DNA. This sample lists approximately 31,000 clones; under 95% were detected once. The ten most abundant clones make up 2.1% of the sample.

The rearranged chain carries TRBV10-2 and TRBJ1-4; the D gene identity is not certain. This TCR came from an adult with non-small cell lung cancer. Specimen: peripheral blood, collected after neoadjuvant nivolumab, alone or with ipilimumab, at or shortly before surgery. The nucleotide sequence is TGCGCCAGCAGTGATCCGCAGGTCCGGGTTGAAAAACTGTTTTTT. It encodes CASSDPQVRVEKLFF.